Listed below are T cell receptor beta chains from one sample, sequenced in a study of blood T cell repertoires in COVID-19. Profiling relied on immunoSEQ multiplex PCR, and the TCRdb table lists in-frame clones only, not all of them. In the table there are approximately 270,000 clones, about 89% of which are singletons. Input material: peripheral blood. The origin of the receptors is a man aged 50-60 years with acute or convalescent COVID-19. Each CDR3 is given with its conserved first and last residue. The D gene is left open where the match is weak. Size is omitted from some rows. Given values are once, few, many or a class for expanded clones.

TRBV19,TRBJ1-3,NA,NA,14,CASSPRGGAGTIYF,TGTGCCAGTAGCCCAAGGGGGGGGGCCGGCACCATATATTTT
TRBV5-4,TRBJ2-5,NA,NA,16,CASSAAGGPSEETQYF,TGTGCCAGCAGCGCGGCCGGGGGGCCCTCGGAAGAGACCCAGTACTTC
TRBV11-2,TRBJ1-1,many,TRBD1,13,CASSLVGQLQAFF,TGTGCCAGCAGCTTAGTGGGACAGTTACAAGCTTTCTTT
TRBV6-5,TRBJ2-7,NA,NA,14,CASSQDLGRGEQYF,TGTGCCAGCAGCCAGGACTTGGGCAGGGGCGAGCAGTACTTC
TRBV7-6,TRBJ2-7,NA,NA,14,CASSPDRDNYEQYF,TGTGCCAGCAGCCCCGACCGGGACAACTACGAGCAGTACTTC
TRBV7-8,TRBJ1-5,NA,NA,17,CASSLAGGSRNNQPQHF,TGTGCCAGCAGCTTAGCGGGCGGGAGTCGCAACAATCAGCCCCAGCATTTT
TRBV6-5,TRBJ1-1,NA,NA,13,CASSNYRDTEAFF,TGTGCCAGCAGTAACTACAGGGACACTGAAGCTTTCTTT
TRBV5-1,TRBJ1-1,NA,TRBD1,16,CASNKGQRQMNTEAFF,TGCGCCAGCAATAAGGGACAGAGACAGATGAACACTGAAGCTTTCTTT
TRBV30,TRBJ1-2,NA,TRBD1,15,CAWSAGGAANYGYTF,TGTGCCTGGAGTGCAGGGGGCGCGGCTAACTATGGCTACACCTTC
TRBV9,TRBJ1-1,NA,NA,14,CASSVASVGTEAFF,TGTGCCAGCAGCGTAGCTTCAGTCGGGACTGAAGCTTTCTTT
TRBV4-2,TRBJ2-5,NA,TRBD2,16,CASSPGLAGAGETQYF,TGTGCCAGCAGCCCCGGACTAGCGGGGGCTGGGGAGACCCAGTACTTC
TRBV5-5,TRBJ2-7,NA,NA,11,CASRNGRGQYF,TGTGCCAGCAGAAATGGAAGGGGGCAGTACTTC
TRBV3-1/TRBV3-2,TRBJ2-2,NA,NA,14,CASSQGQATGELFF,TGTGCCAGCAGCCAAGGGCAGGCCACCGGGGAGCTGTTTTTT
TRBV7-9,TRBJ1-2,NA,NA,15,CASSFPLRGNYGYTF,TGTGCCAGCAGCTTCCCCCTCAGAGGGAACTATGGCTACACCTTC
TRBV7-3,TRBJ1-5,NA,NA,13,CASSVYSNQPQHF,TGTGCCAGCAGCGTTTATAGCAATCAGCCCCAGCATTTT
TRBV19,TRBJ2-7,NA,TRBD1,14,CASSISTGAYEQYF,TGTGCCAGTAGTATTTCGACAGGGGCGTACGAGCAGTACTTC
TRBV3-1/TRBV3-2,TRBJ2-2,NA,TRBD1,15,CASSPEGGRTGELFF,TGTGCCAGCAGCCCTGAAGGGGGCAGGACCGGGGAGCTGTTTTTT
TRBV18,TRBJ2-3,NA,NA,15,CASSWAGSSGDTQYF,TGTGCCAGCTCATGGGCGGGCTCCTCTGGGGATACGCAGTATTTT
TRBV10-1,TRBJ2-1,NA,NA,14,CASSEYPSRNEQFF,TGCGCCAGCAGTGAGTATCCCTCCCGCAATGAGCAGTTCTTC
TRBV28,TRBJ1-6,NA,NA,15,CASSSQGQLNSPLHF,TGTGCCAGCAGTTCCCAGGGGCAGCTTAATTCACCCCTCCACTTT
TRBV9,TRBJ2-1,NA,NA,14,CASSIGTGGDEQFF,TGTGCCAGCAGCATCGGGACTGGGGGTGATGAGCAGTTCTTC
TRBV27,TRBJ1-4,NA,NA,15,CASSLSSATNEKLFF,TGTGCCAGCAGTTTATCGTCCGCAACTAATGAAAAACTGTTTTTT
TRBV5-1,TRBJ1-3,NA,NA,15,CASSLAPRSGNTIYF,TGCGCCAGCAGCTTGGCCCCCCGGTCTGGAAACACCATATATTTT
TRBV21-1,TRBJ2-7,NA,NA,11,CASRGVYEQYF,TGTGCCAGCAGGGGAGTCTACGAGCAGTACTTC
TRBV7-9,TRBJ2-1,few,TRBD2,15,CACTSVRYSYNEQFF,TGTGCCTGCACTAGCGTGAGATACTCCTACAATGAGCAGTTCTTC
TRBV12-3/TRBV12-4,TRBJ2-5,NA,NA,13,CASSLWQGETQYF,TGTGCCAGCAGTTTATGGCAGGGAGAGACCCAGTACTTC
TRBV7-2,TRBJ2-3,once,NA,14,CASKLTVDTDTQYF,TGTGCCAGCAAGCTGACAGTCGACACAGATACGCAGTATTTT
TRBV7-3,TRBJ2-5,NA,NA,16,CASSRQVRGPQETQYF,TGTGCCAGCAGCCGACAGGTTCGGGGACCCCAAGAGACCCAGTACTTC
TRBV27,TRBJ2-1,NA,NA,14,CASSFLPTGNEQFF,TGTGCCAGCAGTTTCTTGCCGACCGGGAATGAGCAGTTCTTC
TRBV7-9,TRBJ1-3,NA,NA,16,CASRQSRTSSGNTIYF,TGTGCCAGCAGACAAAGCAGGACTAGCTCTGGAAACACCATATATTTT
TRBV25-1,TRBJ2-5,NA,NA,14,CASSELGPGETQYF,TGTGCCAGCAGTGAATTGGGGCCAGGCGAGACCCAGTACTTC
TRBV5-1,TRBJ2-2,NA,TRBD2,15,CASSPRTSEAGELFF,TGCGCCAGCAGCCCACGGACTAGTGAGGCCGGGGAGCTGTTTTTT
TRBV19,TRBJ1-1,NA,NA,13,CATNRDEWTEAFF,TGTGCCACCAACAGGGATGAGTGGACTGAAGCTTTCTTT
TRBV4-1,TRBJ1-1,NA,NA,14,CASSQEEVNTEAFF,TGCGCCAGCAGCCAAGAGGAGGTGAACACTGAAGCTTTCTTT
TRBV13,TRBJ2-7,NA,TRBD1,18,CASSASGTGAANSYEQYF,TGTGCCAGCAGCGCTTCCGGGACAGGGGCCGCGAACTCCTACGAGCAGTACTTC
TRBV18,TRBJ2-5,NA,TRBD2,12,CASAILAGPQYF,TGTGCCAGCGCTATCCTAGCGGGGCCCCAGTACTTC
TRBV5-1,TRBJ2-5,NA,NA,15,CASSLVSQGRETQYF,TGCGCCAGCAGCTTGGTATCGCAGGGCCGAGAGACCCAGTACTTC
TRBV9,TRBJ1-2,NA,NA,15,CASSVAQGIFYGYTF,TGTGCCAGCAGCGTAGCCCAGGGGATCTTCTATGGCTACACCTTC
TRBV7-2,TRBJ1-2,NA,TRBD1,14,CASSRDREYYGYTF,TGTGCCAGCAGCCGGGACAGGGAGTACTATGGCTACACCTTC
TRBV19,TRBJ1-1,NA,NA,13,CAIGEGFGTEAFF,TGTGCCATCGGGGAGGGATTTGGCACTGAAGCTTTCTTT
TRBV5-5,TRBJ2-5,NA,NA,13,CASSLGRQETQYF,TGTGCCAGCAGCTTGGGGAGACAAGAGACCCAGTACTTC
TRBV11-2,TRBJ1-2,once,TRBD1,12,CASSPPGQGYTF,TGTGCCAGCAGCCCTCCGGGACAGGGCTACACCTTC
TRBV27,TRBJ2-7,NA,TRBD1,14,CASSSGGGSYEQYF,TGTGCCAGCAGTTCAGGGGGCGGGTCCTACGAGCAGTACTTC
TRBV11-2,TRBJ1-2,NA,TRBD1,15,CASSPRDRESYGYTF,TGTGCCAGCAGCCCTCGGGACAGGGAGAGCTATGGCTACACCTTC
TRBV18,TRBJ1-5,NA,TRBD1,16,CASSRQGVGTYQPQHF,TGTGCCAGCTCACGACAGGGTGTGGGGACTTATCAGCCCCAGCATTTT
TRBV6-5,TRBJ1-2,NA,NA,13,CASFFNRVGGYTF,TGTGCCAGCTTCTTCAACAGGGTGGGAGGCTACACCTTC
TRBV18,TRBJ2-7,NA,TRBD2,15,CASSLGLAGSGAQYF,TGTGCCAGCTCCCTCGGACTAGCGGGGTCGGGTGCGCAGTACTTC
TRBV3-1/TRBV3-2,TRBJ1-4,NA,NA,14,CASSQGGGIEKLFF,TGTGCCAGCAGCCAAGGGGGAGGAATCGAAAAACTGTTTTTT
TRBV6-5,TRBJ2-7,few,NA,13,CASRSTVSYEQYF,TGTGCCAGCAGAAGTACAGTATCCTACGAGCAGTACTTC
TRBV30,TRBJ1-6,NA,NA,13,CAWSAGSGSPLHF,TGTGCCTGGAGTGCGGGGTCAGGTTCACCCCTCCACTTT
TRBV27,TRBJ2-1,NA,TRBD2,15,CASSLRTSGYNEQFF,TGTGCCAGCAGTTTAAGGACTAGTGGGTACAATGAGCAGTTCTTC
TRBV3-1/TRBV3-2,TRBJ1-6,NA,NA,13,CASSLKQKSPLHF,TGTGCCAGCAGCCTCAAACAGAAATCACCCCTCCACTTT
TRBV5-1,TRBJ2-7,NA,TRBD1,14,CASSLGGTGSEQYF,TGCGCCAGCAGCTTGGGGGGGACAGGCAGCGAGCAGTACTTC
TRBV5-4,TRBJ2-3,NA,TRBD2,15,CASSPSGGGTDTQYF,TGTGCCAGCAGCCCTAGCGGGGGGGGCACAGATACGCAGTATTTT
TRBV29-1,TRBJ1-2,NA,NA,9,CSVSDGYTF,TGCAGCGTTTCTGATGGCTACACCTTC
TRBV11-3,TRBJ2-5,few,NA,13,CASSFAGEETQYF,TGTGCCAGCAGCTTCGCAGGGGAAGAGACCCAGTACTTC
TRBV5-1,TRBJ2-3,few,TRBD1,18,CASSLDVLGQGSTDTQYF,TGCGCCAGCAGCTTGGACGTGCTGGGACAGGGGAGCACAGATACGCAGTATTTT
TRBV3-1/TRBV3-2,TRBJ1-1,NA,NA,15,CASSQGGRGNTEAFF,TGTGCCAGCAGCCAAGGCGGCAGGGGGAACACTGAAGCTTTCTTT
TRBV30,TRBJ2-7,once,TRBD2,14,CAWKRRGEFYEQYF,TGTGCCTGGAAACGTCGGGGGGAGTTTTACGAGCAGTACTTC
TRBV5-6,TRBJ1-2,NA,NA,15,CASSLVGGGAAGYTF,TGTGCCAGCAGCTTGGTAGGGGGGGGCGCGGCTGGCTACACCTTC